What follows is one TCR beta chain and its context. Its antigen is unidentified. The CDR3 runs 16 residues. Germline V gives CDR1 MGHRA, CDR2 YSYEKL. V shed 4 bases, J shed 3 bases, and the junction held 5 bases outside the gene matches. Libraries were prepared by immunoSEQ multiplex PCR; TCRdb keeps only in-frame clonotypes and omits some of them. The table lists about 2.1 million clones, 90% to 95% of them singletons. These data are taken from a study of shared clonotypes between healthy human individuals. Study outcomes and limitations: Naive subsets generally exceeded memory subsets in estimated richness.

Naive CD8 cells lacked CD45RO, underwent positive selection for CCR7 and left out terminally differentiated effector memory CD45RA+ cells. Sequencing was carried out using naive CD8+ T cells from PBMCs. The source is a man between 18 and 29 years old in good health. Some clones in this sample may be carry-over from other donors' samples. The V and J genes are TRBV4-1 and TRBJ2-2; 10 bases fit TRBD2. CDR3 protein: CASSLGLAFYTGELFF. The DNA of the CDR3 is TGCGCCAGCAGCCTGGGACTAGCGTTTTACACCGGGGAGCTGTTTTTT.